The clone carrying this T cell receptor beta chain was picked up a small number of times. Antigen specificity is unknown. This entry belongs to a study of T-cell memory formation after mild COVID-19. Overall study context: Clusters of TCRs were largely donor specific. Broader study findings: There were some responding clones in pre-infection memory, which suggested that cross-reactive memory had joined.

cDNA libraries for TCR alpha and TCR beta, carrying sample barcodes and UMIs, came from 5'RACE with constant-segment primers. TCRdb re-called the 5' RACE reads with MiXCR, one entry per CDR3 protein. The sample shows 300,000 to 400,000 distinct CDR3 sequences, 12% to 15% of them seen only once. The sequence was obtained from a man aged 18 to 29 who had mild COVID-19 (a few samples of this study predate the infection). Cell type and time point are not known. Sequenced material: PBMCs or a T cell subset sorted from them (not recorded which).

In DNA form, the CDR3 reads TGTGCCAGCAGCCTCCGACTAGCGGGTCAAGAGACCCAGTACTTC. Translating it yields CASSLRLAGQETQYF. This chain uses TRBV5-6 with TRBJ2-5; 10 bases map to TRBD2. With V trimmed by 4 bases and J by 2 bases, 5 bases remained unmatched. The CDR3 has 15 amino acids. The V gene's germline CDR1 is SGHDT and CDR2 YYEEEE.